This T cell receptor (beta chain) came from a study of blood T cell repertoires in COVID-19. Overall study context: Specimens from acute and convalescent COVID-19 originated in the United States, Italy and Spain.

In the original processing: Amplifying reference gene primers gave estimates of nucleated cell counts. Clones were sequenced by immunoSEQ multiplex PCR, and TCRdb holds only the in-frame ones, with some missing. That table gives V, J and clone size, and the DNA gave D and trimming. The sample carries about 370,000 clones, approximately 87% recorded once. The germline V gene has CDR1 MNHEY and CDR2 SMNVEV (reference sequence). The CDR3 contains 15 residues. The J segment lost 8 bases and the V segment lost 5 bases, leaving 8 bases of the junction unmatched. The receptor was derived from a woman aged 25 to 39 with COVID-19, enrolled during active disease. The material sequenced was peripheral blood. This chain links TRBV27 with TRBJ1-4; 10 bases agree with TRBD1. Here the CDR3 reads CASSPEDRGHEKLFF. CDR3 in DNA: TGTGCCAGCAGTCCCGAAGACAGGGGGCACGAAAAACTGTTTTTT.